Following are 8 T cell receptor beta chains from one sample sequenced in a study of tumor-infiltrating lymphocytes in glioblastoma multiforme. TCR beta libraries were built from RNA through three nested multiplex PCR rounds using modified ARM-PCR. TCRdb ran MiXCR on the multiplex PCR reads and lists one entry per CDR3 protein. This sample has 13,000 or so distinct CDR3 sequences, with 64% found just once. The specimen was brain tumor tissue. The receptors were sampled from a male donor with glioblastoma.

Regarding this clonotype: A read error is possible here, since a much larger clone lies one base away. This chain connects TRBV10-2 to TRBJ2-7; TRBD1 matches 7 bases. Looked up from germline, CDR1 is WSHSY and CDR2 is SAAADI. This CDR3 is 13 amino acids long. CDR3 sequence reads: CASNAGGSYERYF. DNA of the CDR3: TGCGCCAGCAATGCAGGGGGATCCTACGAGCGGTACTTC.

On this clonotype itself: One junction end does not reproduce the germline sequence, and a read error may be involved. V usage is TRBV12-3 or TRBV12-4 and J usage is TRBJ1-1, with D possibly TRBD1 on 6 matching bases. This CDR3 is built from 13 residues. CDR3 in amino acids: CASNLGGLGEAFF. Written as DNA, the CDR3 is TGTGCCAGCAATTTAGGGGGGCTTGGAGAAGCTTTCTTT.

This clonotype is categorized as medium-sized. V and J are TRBV10-1 and TRBJ2-7; D is undetermined. CDR3 length equals 13 residues. The V end lost 4 bases, the J end lost 7 bases, and 14 bases lay between the germline ends. In germline, CDR1 is WNHNN, CDR2 SYGVQD (reference sequence). The CDR3 region is CASSANPMGEQYF. CDR3 bases: TGCGCCAGCAGTGCCAATCCGATGGGGGAGCAGTACTTC.

About this clonotype: This likely comes from a read error, as the CDR3 has no conserved phenylalanine or tryptophan at its end. V usage is TRBV15 and J usage is TRBJ2-2; D is unclear. Germline V gene data show CDR1 as LNHNV and CDR2 as YYDKDF (reference sequence). The CDR3 has 14 amino acids. V gave up 5 bases and J gave up 7 bases, with 14 bases separating them. The CDR3 here is CATSDRPFGGELFL. Here the CDR3 DNA reads TGTGCCACCAGCGACCGCCCTTTCGGCGGGGAGCTGTTTTTG.

The chain employs TRBV12-3 or TRBV12-4 and TRBJ2-4; 8 bases are a match to TRBD1. V lost 5 bases and J lost 7; bases outside the gene matches: 7. The CDR3 consists of 14 residues. The CDR3 region has the DNA TGTGCCAGCAGTACCCAGGGGGCGGTGAACATTCAGTACTTC. Its protein product is CASSTQGAVNIQYF.

Comments on this clonotype: This likely comes from a read error, as the CDR3 has no conserved phenylalanine or tryptophan at its end. The J gene is TRBJ2-1, the V gene TRBV20-1; D assignment may be TRBD1 or TRBD2 (5 bases each). The CDR3 has 14 amino acids. Germline CDR1 is DFQATT and CDR2 is SNEGSKA (reference sequence). CDR3 in amino acids: CSTRDEAGLYGQFY. CDR3 bases: TGCAGTACTAGAGATGAGGCAGGGCTGTATGGGCAGTTCTAC.

This clonotype has just a few counts. Germline is not matched at one junction end, which may reflect a read error. This chain connects TRBV5-5 to TRBJ1-1; 7 bases are a match to TRBD1. The V gene's germline CDR1 is SGHKS and CDR2 YYEKEE (reference sequence). The length of the CDR3 is 12 residues. This CDR3 reads CASSVGQADASF. CDR3 DNA sequence: TGTGCCAGCAGCGTAGGACAGGCTGACGCTTCCTTT.

The chain has TRBV20-1 and TRBJ2-5; TRBD2 agrees at 12 bases. CDR1 and CDR2 (germline): DFQATT, SNEGSKA (reference sequence). J lost 5 bases, V lost 0 bases, and 7 bases had no gene match. The CDR3 totals 16 residues. The CDR3 DNA is TGCAGTGCTAGAGAACTAGCGGGGGGCCTAATCGAGACCCAGTACTTC. This sequence encodes CSARELAGGLIETQYF.